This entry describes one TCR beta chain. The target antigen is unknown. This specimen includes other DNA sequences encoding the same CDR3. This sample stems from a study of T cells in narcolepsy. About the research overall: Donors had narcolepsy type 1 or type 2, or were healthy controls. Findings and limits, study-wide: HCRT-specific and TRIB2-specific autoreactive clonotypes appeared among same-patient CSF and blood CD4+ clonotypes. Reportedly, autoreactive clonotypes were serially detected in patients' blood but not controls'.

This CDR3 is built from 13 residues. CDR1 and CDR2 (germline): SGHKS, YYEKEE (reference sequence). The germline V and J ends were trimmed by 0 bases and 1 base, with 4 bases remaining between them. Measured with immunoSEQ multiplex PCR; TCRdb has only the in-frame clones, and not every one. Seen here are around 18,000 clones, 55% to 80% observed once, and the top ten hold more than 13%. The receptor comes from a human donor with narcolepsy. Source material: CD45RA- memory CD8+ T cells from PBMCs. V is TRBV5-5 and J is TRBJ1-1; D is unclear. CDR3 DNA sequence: TGTGCCAGCAGCTTGGCGGGGAACACTGAAGCTTTCTTT. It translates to CASSLAGNTEAFF.